This TCR beta chain was profiled in a study of molecular identifiers for immune sequencing clone quantification. The CDR3 totals 12 residues. Trimming cost V 2 bases and J 6 bases, with 7 bases left between them. The germline V gene has CDR1 MNHEY and CDR2 SVGAGI. TCRdb reprocessed the PCR reads via MiXCR and lists one record per CDR3 protein. The repertoire holds about 510,000 distinct CDR3 sequences, with about a fifth as singletons. This clonotype was detected a few times. Sequences were obtained from naive CD8+ T cells from blood, with Jurkat cell RNA spiked in. As for subset: FACS-sorted CD8+CD4-CCR7+CD45RA+ naive T cells. The chain uses TRBV6-5 and TRBJ1-2; D gene unclear. The sequence came from a human donor in good health. Some libraries in this study had Jurkat cell RNA spiked in. The CDR3 coding sequence is TGTGCCAGCAGTTACGACGGTAATGGCTACACCTTC. Protein: CASSYDGNGYTF.